The rows below give T cell receptor beta chains drawn from one sample of a study of vaccination and CD4 T cells after COVID-19. TCRdb reanalysed the PCR reads using MiXCR and keeps one entry per CDR3 protein. The profile covers some 7,000 distinct CDR3 sequences, with roughly 36% appearing a single time and around 27% taken by the ten largest. For these TCRs, the target antigens are not known. The sequenced material came from CD4+ T cells from blood, cultured in vitro. The receptor set was obtained from a human donor in good health. Both conserved end residues are part of each CDR3. The D gene is left open where the match is weak. Expanded clones are given a class, and other clones once, few, many or no size at all.

clone_size d_call j_call v_call cdr3_aa cdr3_nt
. . TRBJ1-1 TRBV19 CASSRQLLNTEAFF TGTGCCAGTAGTAGACAACTCCTGAACACTGAAGCTTTCTTT
few . TRBJ1-3 TRBV20-1 CSAEGTRIPGNTIYF TGCAGTGCTGAGGGGACACGTATTCCTGGAAACACCATATATTTT
. . TRBJ1-1 TRBV21-1 CASRREVENTEAFF TGTGCCAGCAGGAGGGAGGTAGAGAACACTGAAGCTTTCTTT
few TRBD1 TRBJ1-1 TRBV6-1 CASSTRTGGNTEAFF TGTGCCAGCAGTACCCGGACAGGGGGGAACACTGAAGCTTTCTTT
few TRBD1 TRBJ1-2 TRBV20-1 CSAPDREGRGYTF TGCAGTGCCCCGGACAGGGAGGGTCGCGGCTACACCTTC
. TRBD1 TRBJ1-1 TRBV20-1 CSASTGQGASAEAFF TGCAGTGCTTCGACGGGACAGGGGGCTTCCGCTGAAGCTTTCTTT
few . TRBJ2-5 TRBV5-1 CASRLEEETQYF TGCGCCAGCAGACTGGAGGAGGAGACCCAGTACTTC
. . TRBJ1-5 TRBV12-3/TRBV12-4 CASTPGRVGQPQHF TGTGCCAGCACCCCGGGTAGGGTGGGTCAGCCCCAGCATTTT
. TRBD1 TRBJ2-3 TRBV20-1 CSAVRDRPTDTQYF TGCAGTGCCGTCCGGGACAGACCCACAGATACGCAGTATTTT
. . TRBJ1-1 TRBV7-3 CASSLEGLNTEAFF TGTGCCAGCAGCTTAGAGGGTTTGAACACTGAAGCTTTCTTT
. . TRBJ1-1 TRBV30 CAWSLQGATEAFF TGTGCCTGGAGTCTACAGGGAGCCACTGAAGCTTTCTTT
few . TRBJ1-2 TRBV20-1 CSARDLTAYGYTF TGCAGTGCTAGAGATTTAACAGCCTATGGCTACACCTTC
. . TRBJ2-7 TRBV7-9 CASSLKVSGALDEQYF TGTGCCAGCAGCTTAAAGGTATCGGGGGCCTTGGACGAGCAGTACTTC
. . TRBJ2-7 TRBV6-5 CASSYSSLAGGQYF TGTGCCAGCAGTTACTCGAGTCTAGCTGGCGGGCAGTACTTC
few . TRBJ2-2 TRBV7-2 CASSLRDTGELFF TGTGCCAGCAGCTTACGTGACACCGGGGAGCTGTTTTTT
medium-sized . TRBJ1-2 TRBV20-1 CSARGVEVGIDGYTF TGCAGTGCTAGGGGGGTTGAGGTGGGCATCGATGGCTACACCTTC
few TRBD2 TRBJ2-1 TRBV6-4 CASSDGTSGGNEQFF TGTGCCAGCAGTGACGGGACTAGCGGGGGCAATGAGCAGTTCTTC
. TRBD2 TRBJ2-3 TRBV7-8 CASSVQTSGSTDTQYF TGTGCCAGCAGCGTCCAGACTAGCGGGAGCACAGATACGCAGTATTTT
. . TRBJ2-3 TRBV2 CASSEAGAGPSTDTQYF TGTGCCAGCAGTGAAGCGGGGGCGGGGCCTTCCACAGATACGCAGTATTTT
. TRBD2 TRBJ2-1 TRBV20-1 CSRTSGGDEKQFF TGCAGCAGGACTAGCGGGGGGGATGAGAAGCAGTTCTTC
. . TRBJ2-5 TRBV30 CAWTGFSETQYF TGTGCCTGGACAGGGTTTTCGGAGACCCAGTACTTC
few . TRBJ2-2 TRBV7-2 CASSFFIDRELFF TGTGCCAGCAGCTTCTTCATCGACCGGGAGCTGTTTTTT
few . TRBJ1-5 TRBV20-1 CSAGALNQPQHF TGCAGTGCCGGGGCCCTCAATCAGCCCCAGCATTTT
. TRBD1 TRBJ1-2 TRBV12-3/TRBV12-4 CASSAGGTWGYTF TGTGCCAGCAGCGCAGGGGGCACCTGGGGCTACACCTTC
. . TRBJ1-2 TRBV12-3/TRBV12-4 CASSRQGYGYTF TGTGCCAGCAGTCGACAAGGCTATGGCTACACCTTC
few TRBD1 TRBJ1-1 TRBV10-3 CAISVSGGTEAFF TGTGCCATCAGTGTCTCAGGGGGCACTGAAGCTTTCTTT
. . TRBJ1-6 TRBV4-1 CASSQERVNSPLHF TGCGCCAGCAGCCAAGAAAGGGTTAATTCACCCCTCCACTTT
few . TRBJ1-1 TRBV20-1 CSALDTMNTEAFF TGCAGTGCCCTAGACACCATGAACACTGAAGCTTTCTTT
once TRBD2 TRBJ2-5 TRBV27 CASNPVGGRETQYF TGTGCCAGCAATCCAGTGGGGGGGAGGGAGACCCAGTACTTC
few TRBD2 TRBJ2-3 TRBV6-5 CASSYPPAGGPDTQYF TGTGCCAGCAGTTATCCCCCAGCGGGGGGGCCGGATACGCAGTATTTT
. TRBD1 TRBJ1-2 TRBV11-2 CASSLDRGRGYTF TGTGCCAGCAGCTTAGACAGGGGGCGCGGCTACACCTTC
. TRBD1 TRBJ1-5 TRBV19 CASSRDRGNQPQHF TGTGCCAGTAGTCGGGACAGGGGGAATCAGCCCCAGCATTTT
. . TRBJ2-1 TRBV7-9 CASSPAANEQFF TGTGCCAGCAGCCCCGCGGCCAATGAGCAGTTCTTC
. . TRBJ1-1 TRBV10-3 CAISESTIPGANTEAFF TGTGCCATCAGTGAGTCGACGATCCCGGGAGCTAACACTGAAGCTTTCTTT
. TRBD2 TRBJ2-3 TRBV20-1 CSAPPTSGGGDTQYF TGCAGTGCTCCGCCTACTAGCGGGGGAGGAGATACGCAGTATTTT
. . TRBJ2-2 TRBV6-1 CASSDVAPNTGELFF TGTGCCAGCAGTGATGTGGCCCCGAACACCGGGGAGCTGTTTTTT
. TRBD2 TRBJ2-7 TRBV9 CASSVGGAGGFYEQYF TGTGCCAGCAGCGTCGGTGGAGCGGGGGGATTCTACGAGCAGTACTTC
. TRBD1 TRBJ1-1 TRBV19 CASSTGQSTEAFF TGTGCCAGTAGTACGGGACAGAGCACTGAAGCTTTCTTT
. . TRBJ1-5 TRBV7-2 CASSPSAGYNQPQHF TGTGCCAGCAGCCCCTCAGCAGGGTACAATCAGCCCCAGCATTTT